Below are 27 T cell receptor beta chains sequenced from a single sample in a study of T cell repertoires in cytomegalovirus infection. One entry per CDR3 protein results from TCRdb running MiXCR on the reads. The data show roughly 69,000 distinct CDR3 sequences, roughly 28% seen once. No antigen has been assigned to these receptors. Sequences were derived from CD8+ T cells from cultured PBMCs, sampled from culture after CMV antigen stimulation. The receptors were sampled from a human donor in good health (CMV status not recorded). Some clones in this sample may be carry-over from other donors' samples.

This clonotype was seen more than once but under ten times. The chain joins TRBV12-3 or TRBV12-4 to TRBJ2-2; 7 nucleotides match TRBD2. The CDR3 has 12 amino acids. The CDR3 sequence: CGAGVVTGELFF. Here the CDR3 DNA reads TGTGGGGCGGGGGTGGTCACCGGGGAGCTGTTTTTT.

The V call is TRBV5-1, the J call TRBJ2-2, with 8 bases identical to TRBD1. V shed 0 bases and J 6 bases; nucleotides not matched to a gene: 13. The CDR3 sequence is 18 residues long. CDR1 SGHRS and CDR2 YFSETQ come from the germline V gene. This CDR3 is CASSLAGQGVSKAGELFF. The CDR3 DNA reads TGCGCCAGCAGCTTGGCCGGACAGGGAGTGTCCAAGGCCGGGGAGCTGTTTTTT.

This clonotype was recorded a few times. The chain links TRBV7-9 to TRBJ1-1; possibly TRBD1 for D (5 bases). The CDR3 is made up of 13 amino acids. Trimming pared 5 bases from V and 7 bases from J, leaving 14 bases between. Germline CDR1 SEHNR, CDR2 FQNEAQ (reference sequence). CDR3 residues: CASSEGRSDEAFF. The CDR3 nucleotides read TGTGCCAGCAGCGAGGGACGATCCGATGAAGCTTTCTTT.

This clonotype came up many times. J is TRBJ2-3 and V is TRBV7-8; 8 bases match TRBD1. With 4 bases clipped from V and 2 bases from J, the junction kept 5 bases outside the gene matches. The germline gives CDR1 SGHVS, CDR2 FQNEAQ. This CDR3 is 15 amino acids long. CDR3 region: CASSSGQANTDTQYF. Here the CDR3 DNA reads TGTGCCAGCAGCTCGGGACAGGCCAACACAGATACGCAGTATTTT.

This clonotype has only a few counts. This sequence joins TRBV27 and TRBJ2-7; a possible D gene is TRBD2 (5 bases). Germline V CDR1 and CDR2: MNHEY, SMNVEV (reference sequence). Trimming took 5 bases from V and 3 from J, leaving 14 bases between them. The CDR3 length is 14 residues. The DNA of the CDR3 is TGTGCCAGCAGTCCCCTTGGTGGAGGCTACGAGCAGTACTTC. Its protein is CASSPLGGGYEQYF.

This chain joins TRBV29-1 and TRBJ2-7, with TRBD1 matching over 8 bases. Trimming at V came to 1 base and at J to 4 bases, leaving 3 bases not matched to a gene. This CDR3 has 13 amino acids. Germline CDR1 SQVTM, CDR2 ANQGSEA. CDR3 DNA: TGCAGCGTTGAAGTTGGACAGGGATACGAGCAGTACTTC. Translated: CSVEVGQGYEQYF.

This clonotype was found many times. This chain joins TRBV7-2 and TRBJ2-2, with 12 bases aligning to TRBD2. The V and J ends lost 5 bases and 3 bases, in that order; junction bases with no gene match: 10. Germline V gene data show CDR1 as SGHTA and CDR2 as FQGNSA. The CDR3 covers 18 residues. The CDR3 is CASSAALAGGPDTGELFF. In nucleotides, the CDR3 is TGTGCCAGCAGCGCGGCACTAGCGGGAGGTCCGGACACCGGGGAGCTGTTTTTT. The whole variable domain, remainder taken from reference TRBV7-2 and TRBJ2-2, is GAGVSQSPSNKVTEKGKDVELRCDPISGHTALYWYRQSLGQGLEFLIYFQGNSAPDKSGLPSDRFSAERTGGSVSTLTIQRTQQEDSAVYLCASSAALAGGPDTGELFFGEGSRLTVL.

The chain employs TRBV5-8 and TRBJ1-1, with unresolved D. Trimming took off 0 bases at V and 7 bases at J, with 13 bases between the two ends. CDR3 size: 14 residues. CDR1 and CDR2 from the germline V gene are SGHTS and YDEGEE. Written as DNA, the CDR3 is TGTGCCAGCAGCTTGGCCTTGAAGTCGGGTGAAGCTTTCTTT. This codes for CASSLALKSGEAFF.

V is TRBV4-3 and J is TRBJ2-2, with 7 positions matching TRBD1. Germline V gives CDR1 LGHNA, CDR2 YSLEER. The CDR3 covers 16 residues. Trimming cost V 1 base and J 1 base; bases outside gene matches: 3. The CDR3 region is CASSQGQGENTGELFF. Written as DNA, the CDR3 is TGCGCCAGCAGCCAAGGACAGGGTGAGAACACCGGGGAGCTGTTTTTT.

The chain uses TRBV7-4 and TRBJ2-7, with D possibly being TRBD1 or TRBD2 (6 bases each). Per the germline V gene, CDR1 is SGHVT and CDR2 is SQSDAQ. Trimming removed 5 bases at V and 5 bases at J, with 13 bases between. The CDR3 has 13 residues. This chain's CDR3 is CASSDGGTHEQYF. The CDR3 nucleotides read TGTGCCAGCAGCGACGGGGGCACCCACGAGCAGTACTTC.

J is TRBJ2-7 and V is TRBV7-6; a weak D match, TRBD1 (5 bases). This CDR3 spans 13 amino acids. CDR1 is SGHVS and CDR2 is FNYEAQ in the germline V gene. Trimming took off 0 bases at V and 9 bases at J, with 12 bases between the two ends. The CDR3 reads CASSLATVNVQYF. In DNA, the CDR3 is TGTGCCAGCAGCTTAGCGACAGTTAACGTGCAGTACTTC.

This clonotype came up many times. CDR3 sequence reads: CASSLTRQGSYNEQFF. For the CDR3, the DNA is TGTGCCAGCAGCTTAACACGACAGGGCTCCTACAATGAGCAGTTCTTC. This sequence joins TRBV7-8 and TRBJ2-1; 7 positions match TRBD1. The V segment lost 2 bases and the J segment 0 bases; nucleotides outside the gene matches: 4. This CDR3 region has 16 residues. Germline CDR1 SGHVS, CDR2 FQNEAQ.

This clonotype was detected ten times or more. This chain joins TRBV7-2 and TRBJ2-3, with 9 bases identical to TRBD2. This CDR3 region has 16 residues. With 4 bases clipped from V and 2 bases from J, the junction kept 7 bases outside the gene matches. The V gene's germline CDR1 is SGHTA and CDR2 FQGNSA. The CDR3 DNA is TGTGCCAGCAGCTATAATCTAGCGGGGAACACAGATACGCAGTATTTT. Its translation: CASSYNLAGNTDTQYF.

The table lists this clonotype with a few counts. The chain carries TRBV7-9 and TRBJ2-3; TRBD2 might be the D (5 bases). Trimming took 4 bases from V and 0 from J, leaving 11 bases between them. The CDR3 is made up of 15 amino acids. Per the germline V gene, CDR1 is SEHNR and CDR2 is FQNEAQ (reference sequence). CDR3 DNA: TGTGCCAGCAGCTGGACCCGGGGAAGCACAGATACGCAGTATTTT. Protein: CASSWTRGSTDTQYF.

The chain is built from TRBV7-9 and TRBJ2-5; 11 bases map to TRBD2. This CDR3 has 16 amino acids. CDR1 is SEHNR and CDR2 is FQNEAQ in the germline V gene (reference sequence). After removal of 8 bases from V and 1 base from J, the junction contained 9 bases not matched to a gene. The CDR3 reads CASGTSGTSGQETQYF. The CDR3, as DNA: TGTGCCAGCGGAACCTCCGGGACTAGCGGCCAAGAGACCCAGTACTTC.

The chain links TRBV7-6 to TRBJ2-3, with 8 bases matching TRBD2. Germline V gene lookup returns CDR1 SGHVS and CDR2 FNYEAQ. Germline trimming cut 4 bases from V and 6 bases from J; bases unmatched to any gene: 9. CDR3 length equals 15 residues. CDR3 in DNA: TGTGCCAGCAGCTCCGTAGCGGGGATAGGGGATACGCAGTATTTT. Protein: CASSSVAGIGDTQYF.

This clonotype was detected many times. The rearrangement uses TRBV7-8 and TRBJ2-4, with TRBD2 identical over 9 bases. This CDR3 has 15 amino acids. Per germline, CDR1 SGHVS and CDR2 FQNEAQ. V lost 4 bases and J lost 5; bases outside the gene matches: 6. The chain's CDR3 is CASSSFSGGQNIQYF. The CDR3 nucleotides are TGTGCCAGCAGCTCCTTTAGCGGGGGACAAAACATTCAGTACTTC.

Many counts were recorded for this clonotype. The V and J genes are TRBV19 and TRBJ1-5; possible D gene TRBD1, 5 bases. V lost 7 bases to trimming and J lost 6 bases, with 16 bases between them. Germline assignment: CDR1 LNHDA and CDR2 SQIVND (reference sequence). The CDR3 spans 14 residues. The CDR3 sequence is CASMGEHVAQPQHF. The CDR3 bases are TGTGCCAGTATGGGGGAGCATGTGGCTCAGCCCCAGCATTTT.

This clonotype was observed many times. This chain connects TRBV11-2 to TRBJ2-5, with 9 bases matching TRBD2. V lost 1 base and J lost 7; bases outside the gene matches: 10. The CDR3 contains 16 residues. CDR1 is SGHAT and CDR2 is FQNNGV in the germline V gene. CDR3 amino acids: CASSLGTGREGGTQYF. The CDR3 DNA reads TGTGCCAGCAGCTTAGGGACTGGGCGGGAGGGGGGGACCCAGTACTTC.

This clonotype was picked up many times. The chain uses TRBV6-5 and TRBJ2-2; possibly TRBD1 or TRBD2 for D (5 bases each). V was clipped by 6 bases and J by 9 bases, with 11 bases between them. The CDR3 has 12 amino acids. CDR1 and CDR2 (germline): MNHEY, SVGAGI. CDR3 amino acids: CASSYGGRELFF. DNA of the CDR3: TGTGCCAGCAGCTATGGGGGTAGGGAGCTGTTTTTT.

This clonotype came up a few times. The chain joins TRBV4-1 to TRBJ1-5, with D unclear. V was pared by 0 bases and J by 3 bases, with 12 bases between. CDR1 and CDR2 (germline): MGHRA, YSYEKL. The CDR3 contains 16 residues. The CDR3 protein is CASSQESGGTNQPQHF. Written as DNA, the CDR3 is TGCGCCAGCAGCCAAGAGTCCGGAGGCACCAATCAGCCCCAGCATTTT.

The table lists this clonotype with many counts. The chain is built from TRBV9 and TRBJ1-5, with 10 bases aligning to TRBD1. Trimming removed 4 bases from V and 9 bases from J; junction bases left unmatched: 10. The germline V gene encodes CDR1 SGDLS and CDR2 YYNGEE. This CDR3 has 15 residues. This CDR3 reads CASSPGQGFQRPQHF. The CDR3 bases are TGTGCCAGCAGCCCGGGACAGGGGTTCCAGAGGCCCCAGCATTTT.

V usage is TRBV5-4 and J usage is TRBJ1-6, with D possibly matching TRBD1 (5 bases). CDR1 is SGHNT, CDR2 YYREEE, per germline (reference sequence). Trimming stripped 8 bases from V and 9 bases from J, with 12 bases between. The CDR3 is made up of 12 amino acids. The CDR3 coding sequence is TGTGCCAGTGGCGAGGGGCTTTCACCCCTCCACTTT. Encoded protein: CASGEGLSPLHF.

V usage is TRBV4-1 and J usage is TRBJ2-7; TRBD2 matches at 11 bases. Germline V CDR1 and CDR2: MGHRA, YSYEKL. This CDR3 has 16 residues. The junction had 6 bases not matched to a gene; V was cut back by 3 bases and J by 2 bases. CDR3 nucleotides: TGCGCCAGCAGCCAGGCTAGCGGGAGGCCCACCTACGAGCAGTACTTC. Its translation is CASSQASGRPTYEQYF.

The chain carries TRBV10-2 and TRBJ2-2, with D unresolved. Trimming took 0 bases from V and 1 from J, leaving 3 bases between them. The CDR3 runs 14 residues. In germline, CDR1 is WSHSY, CDR2 SAAADI. The CDR3 loop is CASSESGNTGELFF. The CDR3 DNA reads as TGCGCCAGCAGTGAGTCCGGGAACACCGGGGAGCTGTTTTTT.

The chain combines TRBV10-2 with TRBJ2-7; D gene uncertain. Germline CDR1 reads WSHSY; CDR2 reads SAAADI. The CDR3 length is 13 residues. Deletions cut 3 bases from V and 5 bases from J, with 11 bases between. For the CDR3, the DNA is TGCGCCAGCAGTGAAGGACGGTGGAACGAGCAGTACTTC. This gives the protein CASSEGRWNEQYF.

This clonotype came up many times. The chain's CDR3 is CASSYLAPGLAEQYF. The CDR3 region has the DNA TGTGCCAGCAGTTATCTGGCCCCAGGCTTGGCCGAGCAGTACTTC. This chain uses TRBV28 with TRBJ2-7; D remains unclear. The V end lost 4 bases, the J end lost 6 bases, and 19 bases lay between the germline ends. This CDR3 is built from 15 residues. Per the germline V gene, CDR1 is MDHEN and CDR2 is SYDVKM.